These T cell receptor beta chains were read from a single sample in a study of blood T cells in healthy people across ages. TCRdb reprocessed the 5' RACE reads with MiXCR, giving one entry per CDR3 protein. The table shows 550,000 to 800,000 distinct CDR3 sequences, with around a fifth occurring only once. What was sequenced was blood. These receptor sequences come from a man aged 65 to 79 in good health. Each CDR3 is given with its conserved first and last residue. A D gene is named only where the DNA matches it firmly. Where a row states a size, it is once, few, many or the class of an expanded clone; other rows omit it.

D gene: .; J gene: TRBJ2-5; V gene: TRBV18; clone size: .; CDR3 protein: CASSPQRQVQETQYF; CDR3 DNA: TGTGCCAGCTCACCACAACGACAGGTACAAGAGACCCAGTACTTC
D gene: .; J gene: TRBJ2-5; V gene: TRBV28; clone size: .; CDR3 protein: CASGFTYQQYF; CDR3 DNA: TGTGCCAGCGGTTTTACTTATCAGCAGTACTTC
D gene: TRBD2; J gene: TRBJ2-3; V gene: TRBV7-2; clone size: .; CDR3 protein: CATGLVPDTQYF; CDR3 DNA: TGTGCCACCGGACTAGTCCCAGATACGCAGTATTTT
D gene: TRBD2; J gene: TRBJ2-3; V gene: TRBV5-6; clone size: few; CDR3 protein: CASSFMDPSGTDTQYF; CDR3 DNA: TGTGCCAGCAGCTTTATGGACCCTAGCGGAACAGATACGCAGTATTTT
D gene: TRBD1; J gene: TRBJ1-1; V gene: TRBV5-1; clone size: .; CDR3 protein: CASSWGDRVTEAFF; CDR3 DNA: TGCGCCAGCAGCTGGGGGGACAGGGTCACTGAAGCTTTCTTT
D gene: TRBD2; J gene: TRBJ2-7; V gene: TRBV6-2/TRBV6-3; clone size: .; CDR3 protein: CASSYSSTGGWSYEQYF; CDR3 DNA: TGTGCCAGCAGTTACTCGTCAACGGGAGGATGGTCCTACGAGCAGTACTTC
D gene: .; J gene: TRBJ2-2; V gene: TRBV20-1; clone size: few; CDR3 protein: CSANEGAAGELFF; CDR3 DNA: TGCAGTGCCAACGAAGGCGCGGCCGGGGAGCTGTTTTTT
D gene: TRBD1; J gene: TRBJ1-2; V gene: TRBV25-1; clone size: .; CDR3 protein: CASSPDRVSGYTF; CDR3 DNA: TGTGCCAGCAGCCCGGACAGGGTTTCTGGCTACACCTTC
D gene: .; J gene: TRBJ2-7; V gene: TRBV12-3/TRBV12-4; clone size: .; CDR3 protein: CASSLEQARGQYF; CDR3 DNA: TGTGCCAGCAGTTTAGAGCAGGCGAGAGGGCAGTACTTC
D gene: .; J gene: TRBJ2-7; V gene: TRBV20-1; clone size: .; CDR3 protein: CSARGTARHEQYF; CDR3 DNA: TGCAGTGCTAGAGGTACGGCTCGGCACGAGCAGTACTTC
D gene: TRBD1; J gene: TRBJ2-7; V gene: TRBV20-1; clone size: few; CDR3 protein: CSASRQGNPYEQYF; CDR3 DNA: TGCAGTGCTAGTCGACAGGGTAATCCGTACGAGCAGTACTTC
D gene: TRBD2; J gene: TRBJ2-7; V gene: TRBV3-1; clone size: few; CDR3 protein: CASSQVGLAGDSYEQYF; CDR3 DNA: TGTGCCAGCAGCCAAGTCGGACTAGCGGGAGATTCCTACGAGCAGTACTTC
D gene: .; J gene: TRBJ1-2; V gene: TRBV5-5; clone size: few; CDR3 protein: CASSFSAGQSYGYTF; CDR3 DNA: TGTGCCAGCAGCTTCTCTGCCGGACAGAGCTATGGCTACACCTTC
D gene: .; J gene: TRBJ2-1; V gene: TRBV4-1; clone size: few; CDR3 protein: CASSQDPWGDEQFF; CDR3 DNA: TGCGCCAGCAGCCAAGATCCGTGGGGAGATGAGCAGTTCTTC
D gene: .; J gene: TRBJ2-5; V gene: TRBV5-1; clone size: .; CDR3 protein: CASSFLGQQETQYF; CDR3 DNA: TGCGCCAGCAGCTTTTTGGGGCAGCAAGAGACCCAGTACTTC
D gene: .; J gene: TRBJ2-2; V gene: TRBV5-1; clone size: few; CDR3 protein: CASSAGTNTGTGELFF; CDR3 DNA: TGCGCCAGCAGCGCCGGGACAAACACGGGGACCGGGGAGCTGTTTTTT
D gene: TRBD2; J gene: TRBJ2-2; V gene: TRBV4-3; clone size: .; CDR3 protein: CASSQGLAGNTGELFF; CDR3 DNA: TGCGCCAGCAGCCAGGGGCTAGCGGGGAACACCGGGGAGCTGTTTTTT
D gene: TRBD1; J gene: TRBJ1-1; V gene: TRBV18; clone size: .; CDR3 protein: CASSQTGTGTEAFF; CDR3 DNA: TGTGCCAGCTCACAAACCGGGACAGGGACTGAAGCTTTCTTT
D gene: .; J gene: TRBJ1-1; V gene: TRBV27; clone size: .; CDR3 protein: CATRRPGPNTEAFF; CDR3 DNA: TGTGCCACCCGGCGGCCAGGGCCGAACACTGAAGCTTTCTTT
D gene: .; J gene: TRBJ1-6; V gene: TRBV20-1; clone size: few; CDR3 protein: CSAQGGQSSPLHF; CDR3 DNA: TGCAGTGCGCAGGGTGGACAGAGTTCACCCCTCCACTTT
D gene: .; J gene: TRBJ2-1; V gene: TRBV29-1; clone size: many; CDR3 protein: CSVFNLPGLYNEQFF; CDR3 DNA: TGCAGCGTTTTTAACCTCCCGGGCCTTTACAATGAGCAGTTCTTC
D gene: TRBD2; J gene: TRBJ2-1; V gene: TRBV7-2; clone size: few; CDR3 protein: CASSYPGGENEQFF; CDR3 DNA: TGTGCCAGCAGCTATCCGGGGGGAGAGAATGAGCAGTTCTTC
D gene: .; J gene: TRBJ2-2; V gene: TRBV12-3/TRBV12-4; clone size: few; CDR3 protein: CASRLRGNTGELFF; CDR3 DNA: TGTGCCAGCAGACTCCGGGGGAACACCGGGGAGCTGTTTTTT
D gene: .; J gene: TRBJ2-4; V gene: TRBV9; clone size: few; CDR3 protein: CASSAGQEANIQYF; CDR3 DNA: TGTGCCAGCAGCGCCGGGCAGGAGGCAAACATTCAGTACTTC
D gene: TRBD2; J gene: TRBJ2-1; V gene: TRBV2; clone size: many; CDR3 protein: CASRREGGSIDEQFF; CDR3 DNA: TGTGCCAGCAGGCGGGAGGGCGGAAGTATTGATGAGCAGTTCTTC
D gene: .; J gene: TRBJ1-3; V gene: TRBV28; clone size: .; CDR3 protein: CASSFRPFGNTIYF; CDR3 DNA: TGTGCCAGCAGTTTCAGACCCTTTGGAAACACCATATATTTT
D gene: TRBD2; J gene: TRBJ2-3; V gene: TRBV7-9; clone size: many; CDR3 protein: CASSLTSGEDTQYF; CDR3 DNA: TGTGCCAGCAGCCTAACTAGCGGGGAGGATACGCAGTATTTT
D gene: TRBD1; J gene: TRBJ2-5; V gene: TRBV29-1; clone size: few; CDR3 protein: CSVGTGKETQYF; CDR3 DNA: TGCAGCGTCGGGACAGGGAAAGAGACCCAGTACTTC
D gene: .; J gene: TRBJ1-1; V gene: TRBV21-1; clone size: .; CDR3 protein: CASSKLRESEAFF; CDR3 DNA: TGTGCCAGCAGCAAACTTCGGGAGTCTGAAGCTTTCTTT
D gene: .; J gene: TRBJ1-2; V gene: TRBV7-9; clone size: .; CDR3 protein: CASSMTGRGMDGYTF; CDR3 DNA: TGTGCCAGCAGCATGACAGGCAGGGGTATGGATGGCTACACCTTC
D gene: .; J gene: TRBJ2-2; V gene: TRBV5-6; clone size: few; CDR3 protein: CASSSIPGRSTGELFF; CDR3 DNA: TGTGCCAGCAGCTCAATACCGGGCCGGAGCACCGGGGAGCTGTTTTTT
D gene: TRBD1; J gene: TRBJ1-4; V gene: TRBV5-1; clone size: few; CDR3 protein: CASSTTGAANEKLFF; CDR3 DNA: TGCGCCAGCAGCACGACAGGGGCAGCTAATGAAAAACTGTTTTTT
D gene: .; J gene: TRBJ2-3; V gene: TRBV5-1; clone size: few; CDR3 protein: CASSLAERTDTQYF; CDR3 DNA: TGCGCCAGCAGCTTGGCGGAGCGGACAGATACGCAGTATTTT